A selection of T cell receptor beta chains follows, all from one sample in a study of control samples from healthy donors and cancer patients. Here immunoSEQ multiplex PCR was the method, and the copy in TCRdb shows in-frame clones only, minus some. The data contain 61,000 or so clones, 85% to 90% of them singletons. The sample was PBMCs. The origin of the receptors is a man aged 55 to 70 with colorectal cancer. CDR3s include the opening cysteine and the closing phenylalanine or tryptophan. The D gene is left open where the match is weak. Clone size is stated in some rows and not others, as once, few, many or a class when expanded.

TRBV9,TRBJ2-1,TRBD2,-,TGTGCCAGCAGCGTAACCCCGGGACTAGCAGTAGTGGAGGAGCAGTTCTTC,CASSVTPGLAVVEEQFF
TRBV19,TRBJ1-5,-,few,TGTGCCAGTAGTATAGGGATGGGTCAGCCCCAGCATTTT,CASSIGMGQPQHF
TRBV28,TRBJ1-5,-,-,TGTGCCAGCAGTTCGGGGGGGAGCAATCAGCCCCAGCATTTT,CASSSGGSNQPQHF
TRBV15,TRBJ1-1,TRBD1,-,TGTGCCACCAGCAGAATGACAGGGGGTACTGAAGCTTTCTTT,CATSRMTGGTEAFF
TRBV5-1,TRBJ2-1,TRBD2,-,TGCGCCAGCAGCTTAAATGCGGGGGGCTGGAATGAGCAGTTCTTC,CASSLNAGGWNEQFF
TRBV6-1,TRBJ1-5,-,-,TGTGCCAGCAGTGAACTTGGGGGGCTATACAATCAGCCCCAGCATTTT,CASSELGGLYNQPQHF
TRBV5-1,TRBJ1-1,-,-,TGCGCCAGCAGAACCAGTGGGGGGCTAACGGAAGCTTTCTTT,CASRTSGGLTEAFF
TRBV3-1/TRBV3-2,TRBJ2-1,TRBD2,-,TGTGCCAGCAGCAAAACCGGGACTAGCGGGGGAAATGAGCAGTTCTTC,CASSKTGTSGGNEQFF
TRBV6-5,TRBJ1-1,-,-,TGTGCCAGCTTCCACCGACAGGCAGTAAGAGCTTTCTTT,CASFHRQAVRAFF
TRBV7-9,TRBJ2-2,-,-,TGTGCCAGCAACCGGGACAGCACGGGGGTGGAGCTGTTTTTT,CASNRDSTGVELFF
TRBV7-3,TRBJ2-1,TRBD2,-,TGTGCCAGCAGCGGGACTAGCGGGGGGACTGAGCAGTTCTTC,CASSGTSGGTEQFF
TRBV28,TRBJ1-2,-,-,TGTGCCAGCAGTGCTGGGGGTAACTATGGCTACACCTTC,CASSAGGNYGYTF
TRBV9,TRBJ2-7,TRBD2,-,TGTGCCAGCAGCGCCCTAGGCGGGGGGATTAACGAGCAGTACTTC,CASSALGGGINEQYF
TRBV4-1,TRBJ2-7,-,-,TGCGCCAGCAGCCAAACGATCTTGCGGAAATCCTACGAGCAGTACTTC,CASSQTILRKSYEQYF
TRBV2,TRBJ1-3,-,-,TGTGCCAGCAGGGGAGGCTCTGGAAACACCATATATTTT,CASRGGSGNTIYF
TRBV9,TRBJ2-3,TRBD2,-,TGTGCCAGCAGCCCCGACCAGCGGGGGCCCCTGGGGGCGCAGTATTTT,CASSPDQRGPLGAQYF
TRBV4-2,TRBJ1-2,-,-,TGTGCCAGCAGCCAACCGTCGGACGGGTTCTATGGCTACACCTTC,CASSQPSDGFYGYTF
TRBV6-6,TRBJ2-5,-,-,TGTGCCAGCACTAGGGGACTGAGAGAGACCCAGTACTTC,CASTRGLRETQYF
TRBV7-9,TRBJ1-5,-,-,TGTGCCAGCAGCTTACACGGGGGCGGTCAGCCCCAGCATTTT,CASSLHGGGQPQHF
TRBV15,TRBJ1-6,-,-,TGTGCCACCAGCGAAGACTTGGAAAATTCACCCCTCCACTTT,CATSEDLENSPLHF
TRBV7-8,TRBJ2-2,-,-,TGTGCCAGCAGCTTAGTGGGGGCAGGGTCGTACACCGGGGAGCTGTTTTTT,CASSLVGAGSYTGELFF
TRBV30,TRBJ1-2,-,-,TGTGCCTGGTCAAGGGGAGGGCAGGACTATGGCTACACCTTC,CAWSRGGQDYGYTF
TRBV10-3,TRBJ2-3,TRBD2,-,TGTGCCATCAGTCCCGGGACTAGCGGGGGGGGGACAGATACGCAGTATTTT,CAISPGTSGGGTDTQYF
TRBV6-5,TRBJ1-5,-,-,TGTGCCAGCAGTTACGCCAGGGGCAATCAGCCCCAGCATTTT,CASSYARGNQPQHF
TRBV6-6,TRBJ2-3,TRBD2,-,TGTGCCAGCAGTTACTCGACGGGGGGTCCAGATACGCAGTATTTT,CASSYSTGGPDTQYF
TRBV7-9,TRBJ2-3,TRBD2,-,TGTGCCAGCAGCCCCTCCGGGACTAGCGGGCCAGATACGCAGTATTTT,CASSPSGTSGPDTQYF
TRBV5-1,TRBJ2-2,-,once,TGCGCCAGCAGCTTGGCTCCAGCTACAGCGAACACCGGGGAGCTGTTTTTT,CASSLAPATANTGELFF
TRBV7-9,TRBJ2-5,-,-,TGTGCCAGCAGCCTGAACAGTCAAGAGACCCAGTACTTC,CASSLNSQETQYF
TRBV9,TRBJ2-3,-,-,TGTGCCAGCAGCGTAGGTCCGCAAAGCACAGATACGCAGTATTTT,CASSVGPQSTDTQYF
TRBV7-9,TRBJ1-5,-,-,TGTGCCAGCAGCTTTGGTTGGAGCAATCAGCCCCAGCATTTT,CASSFGWSNQPQHF
TRBV3-1/TRBV3-2,TRBJ2-3,TRBD2,-,TGTGCCAGCAGCTCACTAGCGGGAGGTGATACGCAGTATTTT,CASSSLAGGDTQYF
TRBV28,TRBJ1-5,TRBD1,-,TGTGCCAGCAGTTTATTACAGGGGGGTCAGCCCCAGCATTTT,CASSLLQGGQPQHF
TRBV4-1,TRBJ2-2,-,-,TGCGCCAGCAGCACCCCCTCGGGACTTCTCCAGAACACCGGGGAGCTGTTTTTT,CASSTPSGLLQNTGELFF
TRBV6-5,TRBJ1-6,-,-,TGTGCCAGCAGTTACGACCAGGCTTATAATTCACCCCTCCACTTT,CASSYDQAYNSPLHF
TRBV5-1,TRBJ2-7,-,-,TGCGCCAGCAGCTTGGTCGGCAGGGGCCTGAGCTACGAGCAGTACTTC,CASSLVGRGLSYEQYF
TRBV20-1,TRBJ2-7,-,-,TGCAGTGCTAGAGTGGGGCAGATGTACTTC,CSARVGQMYF
TRBV19,TRBJ1-2,-,once,TGTGCCAGTAGTATAGGGGGGGATGGCTACACCTTC,CASSIGGDGYTF
TRBV9,TRBJ2-5,TRBD2,few,TGTGCCAGCGCAACTAGCGGGGGGGCACAAGAGACCCAGTACTTC,CASATSGGAQETQYF
TRBV6-5,TRBJ1-1,TRBD1,-,TGTGCCAGCAGTTACTATCGGGGACAGGGAAACACTGAAGCTTTCTTT,CASSYYRGQGNTEAFF
TRBV27,TRBJ2-1,-,-,TGTGCCAGCAGTCCCCGTCGAGGGACCTCCTACAATGAGCAGTTCTTC,CASSPRRGTSYNEQFF
TRBV5-1,TRBJ2-2,-,-,TGCGCCAGCAAATTGACAGCGAACACCGGGGAGCTGTTTTTT,CASKLTANTGELFF
TRBV4-3,TRBJ2-3,-,once,TGCGCCAGCAGCCAAGGCAGGGATGGTACAGATACGCAGTATTTT,CASSQGRDGTDTQYF
TRBV2,TRBJ2-1,TRBD1,-,TGTGCCAGCAGCTCCGACAGGGTTCTCTTAAATGAGCAGTTCTTC,CASSSDRVLLNEQFF
TRBV27,TRBJ2-2,TRBD1,-,TGTGCCAGTCGACAGGGGGGTACCGGGGAGCTGTTTTTT,CASRQGGTGELFF
TRBV7-9,TRBJ2-7,TRBD1,-,TGTGCCAGCAGCTTCTCTGTCGATTGGGGGACAGGGGATGGCGAGCAGTACTTC,CASSFSVDWGTGDGEQYF
TRBV20-1,TRBJ1-2,-,once,TGCAGTGCTAGGTTCGGCTATGGCTACACCTTC,CSARFGYGYTF
TRBV4-1,TRBJ1-4,-,few,TGCGCCAGCAGCCAGTACGGATCTAATGAAAAACTGTTTTTT,CASSQYGSNEKLFF
TRBV3-1/TRBV3-2,TRBJ1-2,-,-,TGTGCCAGCAGCAGGGCGGACTATGGCTACACCTTC,CASSRADYGYTF
TRBV5-6,TRBJ1-1,-,-,TGTGCCAGCAGCTTTTCAGGCCTCATGAACACTGAAGCTTTCTTT,CASSFSGLMNTEAFF
TRBV7-3,TRBJ2-7,TRBD1,-,TGTGCCAGCAGCCGGGACAGGGGCTACGAGCAGTACTTC,CASSRDRGYEQYF
TRBV9,TRBJ2-2,TRBD1,-,TGTGCCAGCACCACAGGGGGCGGAAGCACCGGGGAGCTGTTTTTT,CASTTGGGSTGELFF
TRBV27,TRBJ2-5,-,once,TGTGCCAGCTTCCCGCCCCCGGGCCTAGCGCAATCTGGGTCCAAAGAGACCCAGTACTTC,CASFPPPGLAQSGSKETQYF
TRBV4-1,TRBJ2-3,-,-,TGCGCCAGCAGCCCGACCCCAACCACAGATACGCAGTATTTT,CASSPTPTTDTQYF
TRBV3-1/TRBV3-2,TRBJ1-2,-,-,TGTGCCAGCAGCCAAGTCGGGTGGCTAGATGGCTACACCTTC,CASSQVGWLDGYTF